The T cell receptor beta chain under discussion was sequenced for a study of early T cells in non-severe SARS-CoV-2 infection. From the 5' RACE reads, TCRdb called clonotypes with MiXCR, one entry per CDR3 protein. The profile shows 29,000 or so distinct CDR3 sequences, about 5.5% of them singletons. The TCR comes from an adult who was a healthcare worker with PCR-confirmed SARS-CoV-2 infection or an uninfected control (not recorded which). Specimen: whole blood.

CDR3 coding DNA: TGTGCCAGCAGTCGGACAGGGCTTTTGTATGGCTACACCTTC. This gives the protein CASSRTGLLYGYTF. The rearrangement uses TRBV6-5 and TRBJ1-2; 8 bases line up with TRBD1. Unmatched junction bases numbered 7, after V lost 5 bases and J lost 5 bases. This CDR3 is 14 amino acids long. CDR1 MNHEY and CDR2 SVGAGI come from the germline V gene.